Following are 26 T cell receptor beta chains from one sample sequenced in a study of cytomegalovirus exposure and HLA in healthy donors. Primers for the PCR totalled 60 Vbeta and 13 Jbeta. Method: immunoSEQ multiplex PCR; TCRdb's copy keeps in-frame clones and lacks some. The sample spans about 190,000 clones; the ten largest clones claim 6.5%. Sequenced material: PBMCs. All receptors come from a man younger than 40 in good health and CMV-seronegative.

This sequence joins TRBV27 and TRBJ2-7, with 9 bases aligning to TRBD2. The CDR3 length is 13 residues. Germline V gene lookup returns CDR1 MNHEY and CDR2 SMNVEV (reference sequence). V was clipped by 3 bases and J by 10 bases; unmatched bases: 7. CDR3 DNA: TGTGCCAGCAGTTTTACGACTAGCGGAGCACAGTACTTC. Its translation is CASSFTTSGAQYF.

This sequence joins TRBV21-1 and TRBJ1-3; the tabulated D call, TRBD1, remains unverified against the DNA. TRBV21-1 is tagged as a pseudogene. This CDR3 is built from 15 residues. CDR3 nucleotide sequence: TGTGCCAGCAGCAAAGAAGGGACAGGGGGGGACACCATATATTTT. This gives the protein CASSKEGTGGDTIYF.

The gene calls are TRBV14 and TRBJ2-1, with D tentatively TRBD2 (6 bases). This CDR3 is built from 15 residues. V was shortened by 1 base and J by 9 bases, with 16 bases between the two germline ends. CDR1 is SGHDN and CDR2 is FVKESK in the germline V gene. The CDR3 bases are TGTGCCAGCAGCCAAGCCGCGGGGACCGGTGGTGAGCAGTTCTTC. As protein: CASSQAAGTGGEQFF.

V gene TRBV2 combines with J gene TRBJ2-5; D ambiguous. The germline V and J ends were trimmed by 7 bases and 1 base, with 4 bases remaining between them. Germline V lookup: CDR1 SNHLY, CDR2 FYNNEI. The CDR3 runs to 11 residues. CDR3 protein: CASTGQETQYF. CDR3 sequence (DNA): TGTGCCAGCACCGGCCAAGAGACCCAGTACTTC.

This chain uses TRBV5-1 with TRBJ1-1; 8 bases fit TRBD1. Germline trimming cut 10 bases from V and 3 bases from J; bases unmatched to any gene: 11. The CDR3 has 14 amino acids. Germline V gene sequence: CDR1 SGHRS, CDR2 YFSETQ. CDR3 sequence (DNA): TGCGCCGCCCGGACAGGGCCTTCCGACACTGAAGCTTTCTTT. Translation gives CAARTGPSDTEAFF. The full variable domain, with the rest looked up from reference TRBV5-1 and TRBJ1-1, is KAGVTQTPRYLIKTRGQQVTLSCSPISGHRSVSWYQQTPGQGLQFLFEYFSETQRNKGNFPGRFSGRQFSNSRSEMNVSTLELGDSALYLCAARTGPSDTEAFFGQGTRLTVV.

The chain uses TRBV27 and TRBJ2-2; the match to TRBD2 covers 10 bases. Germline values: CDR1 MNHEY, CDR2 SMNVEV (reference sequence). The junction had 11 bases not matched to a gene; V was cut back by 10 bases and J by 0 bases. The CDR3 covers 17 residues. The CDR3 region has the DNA TGTGCCACCTCACGCGGACTAGCGGTAACGAACACCGGGGAGCTGTTTTTT. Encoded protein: CATSRGLAVTNTGELFF.

The chain's CDR3 is CASSQDPGAGDTQYF. The CDR3 region has the DNA TGCGCCAGCAGCCAAGATCCAGGGGCCGGGGATACGCAGTATTTT. The chain combines TRBV4-3 with TRBJ2-3, with TRBD1 as a possible D gene (6 bases). The CDR3 contains 15 residues. Germline V lookup: CDR1 LGHNA, CDR2 YSLEER. The germline V and J ends were trimmed by 0 bases and 6 bases, with 13 bases remaining between them.

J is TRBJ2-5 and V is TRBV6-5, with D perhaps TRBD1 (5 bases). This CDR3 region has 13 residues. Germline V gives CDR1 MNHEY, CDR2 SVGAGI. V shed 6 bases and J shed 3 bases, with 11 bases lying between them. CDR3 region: CASSFDRKETQYF. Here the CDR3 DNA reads TGTGCCAGCAGCTTCGACAGAAAAGAGACCCAGTACTTC.

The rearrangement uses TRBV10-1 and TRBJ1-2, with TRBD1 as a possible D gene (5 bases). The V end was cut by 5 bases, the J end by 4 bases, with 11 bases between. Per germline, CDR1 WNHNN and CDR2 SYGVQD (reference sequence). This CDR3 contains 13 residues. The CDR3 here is CASSYDRVYGYTF. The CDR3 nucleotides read TGCGCCAGCAGTTATGACAGAGTCTATGGCTACACCTTC.

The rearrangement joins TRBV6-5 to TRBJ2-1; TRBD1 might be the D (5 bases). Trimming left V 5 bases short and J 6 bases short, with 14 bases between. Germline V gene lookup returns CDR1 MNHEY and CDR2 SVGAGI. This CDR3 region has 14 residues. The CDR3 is CASSPSTGLNEQFF. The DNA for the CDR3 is TGTGCCAGCAGTCCCTCAACAGGCCTCAATGAGCAGTTCTTC.

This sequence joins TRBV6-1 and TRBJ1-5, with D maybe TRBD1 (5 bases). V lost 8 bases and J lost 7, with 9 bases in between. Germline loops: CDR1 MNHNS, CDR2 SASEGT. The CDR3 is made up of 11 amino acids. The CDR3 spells CASAGGQPQHF. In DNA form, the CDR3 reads TGTGCCAGCGCCGGGGGGCAGCCCCAGCATTTT.

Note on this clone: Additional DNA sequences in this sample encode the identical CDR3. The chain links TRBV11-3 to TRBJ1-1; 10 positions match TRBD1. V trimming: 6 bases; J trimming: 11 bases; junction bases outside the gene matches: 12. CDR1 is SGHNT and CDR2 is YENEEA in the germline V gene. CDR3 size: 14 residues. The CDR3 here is CASRSSGTGDGAFF. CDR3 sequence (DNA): TGTGCCAGCAGGTCGTCCGGGACAGGGGATGGGGCTTTCTTT.

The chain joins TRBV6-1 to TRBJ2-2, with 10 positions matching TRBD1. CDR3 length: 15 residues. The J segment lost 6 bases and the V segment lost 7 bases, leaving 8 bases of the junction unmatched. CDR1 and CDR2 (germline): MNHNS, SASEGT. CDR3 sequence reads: CASTGTGVLSGELFF. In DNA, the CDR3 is TGTGCCAGCACTGGGACAGGGGTTCTGTCCGGGGAGCTGTTTTTT.

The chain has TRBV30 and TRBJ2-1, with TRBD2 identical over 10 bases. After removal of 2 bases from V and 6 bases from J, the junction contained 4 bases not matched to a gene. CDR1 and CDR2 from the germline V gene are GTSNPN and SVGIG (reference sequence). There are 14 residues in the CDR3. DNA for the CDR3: TGTGCCTGGAGTACTAGCGGGGCCCGCAATGAGCAGTTCTTC. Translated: CAWSTSGARNEQFF. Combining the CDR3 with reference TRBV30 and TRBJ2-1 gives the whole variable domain SQTIHQWPATLVQPVGSPLSLECTVEGTSNPNLYWYRQAAGRGLQLLFYSVGIGQISSEVPQNLSASRPQDRQFILSSKKLLLSDSGFYLCAWSTSGARNEQFFGPGTRLTVL.

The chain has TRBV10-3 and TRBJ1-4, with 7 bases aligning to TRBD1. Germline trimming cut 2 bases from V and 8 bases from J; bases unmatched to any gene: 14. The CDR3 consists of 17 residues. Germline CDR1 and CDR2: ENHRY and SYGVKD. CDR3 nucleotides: TGTGCCATCAGTGAGGGTTTCGGACAGGCTAAAACCGAAAAACTGTTTTTT. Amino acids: CAISEGFGQAKTEKLFF.

Here the CDR3 DNA reads TGTGCCAGCAGTGCGCCCGGGACAGGGGGCGCTGGCTACACCTTC. As protein: CASSAPGTGGAGYTF. The genes are TRBV28 and TRBJ1-2; 12 bases match TRBD1. The CDR3 contains 15 residues. Germline V CDR1 and CDR2: MDHEN, SYDVKM. V lost 5 bases and J lost 7; bases outside the gene matches: 8.

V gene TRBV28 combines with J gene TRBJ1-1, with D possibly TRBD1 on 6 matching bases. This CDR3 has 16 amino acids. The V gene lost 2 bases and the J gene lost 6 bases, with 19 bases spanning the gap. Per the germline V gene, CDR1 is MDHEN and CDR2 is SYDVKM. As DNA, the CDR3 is TGTGCCAGCAGTTTAACAGGGTCTTTAGCCACGGCTGAAGCTTTCTTT. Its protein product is CASSLTGSLATAEAFF. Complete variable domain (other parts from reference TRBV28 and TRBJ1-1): DVKVTQSSRYLVKRTGEKVFLECVQDMDHENMFWYRQDPGLGLRLIYFSYDVKMKEKGDIPEGYSVSREKKERFSLILESASTNQTSMYLCASSLTGSLATAEAFFGQGTRLTVV.

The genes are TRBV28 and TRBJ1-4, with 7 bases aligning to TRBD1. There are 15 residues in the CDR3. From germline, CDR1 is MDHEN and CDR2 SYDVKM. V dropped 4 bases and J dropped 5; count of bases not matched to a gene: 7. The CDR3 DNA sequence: TGTGCCAGCAGTTGGCCCGGGACAGCGAATGAAAAACTGTTTTTT. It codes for CASSWPGTANEKLFF.

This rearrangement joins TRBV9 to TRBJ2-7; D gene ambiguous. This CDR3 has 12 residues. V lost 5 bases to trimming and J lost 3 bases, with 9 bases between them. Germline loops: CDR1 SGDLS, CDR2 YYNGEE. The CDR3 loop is CASSKNSYEQYF. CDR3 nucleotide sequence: TGTGCCAGCAGTAAAAATAGCTACGAGCAGTACTTC.

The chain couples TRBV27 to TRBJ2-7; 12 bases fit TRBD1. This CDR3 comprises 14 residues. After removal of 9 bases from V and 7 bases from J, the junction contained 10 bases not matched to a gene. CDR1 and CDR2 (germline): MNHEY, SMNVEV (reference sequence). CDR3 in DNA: TGTGCCAGTACACCGGGACAGGGGGCTAAAGAGCAGTACTTC. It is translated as CASTPGQGAKEQYF.

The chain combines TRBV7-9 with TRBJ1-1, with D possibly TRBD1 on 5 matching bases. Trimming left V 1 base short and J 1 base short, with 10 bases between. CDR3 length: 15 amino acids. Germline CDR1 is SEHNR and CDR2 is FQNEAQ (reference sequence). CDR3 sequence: CASSLEQDPNTEAFF. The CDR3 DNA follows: TGTGCCAGCAGCTTAGAACAGGACCCGAACACTGAAGCTTTCTTT.

CDR3 nucleotides: TGTGCCAGTACCGTCGGGGGAGGCCCTTTACAAGAGACCCAGTACTTC. Its protein product is CASTVGGGPLQETQYF. The chain has TRBV19 and TRBJ2-5; D possibly corresponds to TRBD2 (6 bases). CDR3 size: 16 residues. The ends were cut back, 7 bases at V and 2 bases at J, with 20 bases in the middle. Germline CDR1 and CDR2: LNHDA and SQIVND (reference sequence).

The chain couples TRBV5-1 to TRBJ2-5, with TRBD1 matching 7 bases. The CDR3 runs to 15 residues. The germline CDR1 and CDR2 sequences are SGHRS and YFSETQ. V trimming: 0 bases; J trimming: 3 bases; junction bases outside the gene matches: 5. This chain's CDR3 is CASSLGDSLEETQYF. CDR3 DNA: TGCGCCAGCAGCTTGGGGGACAGCCTGGAAGAGACCCAGTACTTC.

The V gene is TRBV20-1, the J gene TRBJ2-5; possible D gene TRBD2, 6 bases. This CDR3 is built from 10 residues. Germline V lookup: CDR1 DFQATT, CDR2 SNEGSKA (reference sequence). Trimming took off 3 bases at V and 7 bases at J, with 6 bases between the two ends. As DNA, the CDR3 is TGCAGTGCTAGCGGGGGGACCCAGTACTTC. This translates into CSASGGTQYF.

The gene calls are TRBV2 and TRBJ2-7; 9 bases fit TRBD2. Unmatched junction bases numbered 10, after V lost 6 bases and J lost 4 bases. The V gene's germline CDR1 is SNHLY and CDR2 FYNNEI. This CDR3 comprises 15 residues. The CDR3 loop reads CASRLHSGSPYEQYF. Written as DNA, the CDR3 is TGTGCCAGCAGGCTACATAGCGGGAGTCCTTACGAGCAGTACTTC.

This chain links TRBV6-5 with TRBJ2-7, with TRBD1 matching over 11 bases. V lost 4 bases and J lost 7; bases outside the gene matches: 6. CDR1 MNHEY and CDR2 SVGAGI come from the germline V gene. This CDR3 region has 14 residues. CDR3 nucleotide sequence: TGTGCCAGCAGTTCCGGACAGGGGGCGAGGGAGCAGTACTTC. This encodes CASSSGQGAREQYF.